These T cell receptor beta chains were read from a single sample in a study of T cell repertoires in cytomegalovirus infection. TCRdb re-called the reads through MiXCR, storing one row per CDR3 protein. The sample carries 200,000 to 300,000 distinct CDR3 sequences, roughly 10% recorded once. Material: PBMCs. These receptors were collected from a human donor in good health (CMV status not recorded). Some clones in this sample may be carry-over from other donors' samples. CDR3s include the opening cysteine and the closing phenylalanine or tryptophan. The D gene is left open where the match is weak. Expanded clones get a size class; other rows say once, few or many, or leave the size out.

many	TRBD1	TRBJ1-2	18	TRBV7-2	CASSLERLDRGYEYGYTF	TGTGCCAGCAGCTTAGAACGCCTCGACAGGGGATATGAGTATGGCTACACCTTC
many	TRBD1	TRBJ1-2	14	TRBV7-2	CASSFQGEIRGYTF	TGTGCCAGCAGCTTCCAGGGGGAAATACGTGGCTACACCTTC
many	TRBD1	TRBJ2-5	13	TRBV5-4	CASSADRAETQYF	TGTGCCAGCAGCGCGGACAGGGCGGAGACCCAGTACTTC
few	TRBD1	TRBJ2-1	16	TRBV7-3	CASSPRSGTGANEQFF	TGTGCCAGCAGCCCTAGGTCCGGGACAGGGGCCAATGAGCAGTTCTTC
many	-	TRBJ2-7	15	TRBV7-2	CASSLALDSYYEQYF	TGTGCCAGCAGCTTAGCTCTCGACAGCTACTACGAGCAGTACTTC
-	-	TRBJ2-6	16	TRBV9	CASSGYGLPGANVLTF	TGTGCCAGCAGCGGATACGGGCTTCCTGGGGCCAACGTCCTGACTTTC
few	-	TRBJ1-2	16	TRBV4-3	CASSPAPQGNNYGYTF	TGCGCCAGCAGCCCCGCGCCGCAGGGCAATAACTATGGCTACACCTTC
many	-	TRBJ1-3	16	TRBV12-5	CASGLKPTALGNTIYF	TGTGCTAGTGGTCTGAAACCTACTGCGCTGGGAAACACCATATATTTT
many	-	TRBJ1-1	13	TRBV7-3	CASSFQGQKEAFF	TGTGCCAGCAGCTTCCAGGGGCAGAAGGAAGCTTTCTTT
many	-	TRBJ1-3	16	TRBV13	CASSTTDGNSGNTIYF	TGTGCCAGCAGCACTACCGACGGTAACTCTGGAAACACCATATATTTT
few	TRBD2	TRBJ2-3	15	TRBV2	CASSEGLAGRDTQYF	TGTGCCAGCAGCGAAGGACTAGCGGGAAGAGATACGCAGTATTTT
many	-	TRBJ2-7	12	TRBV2	CASSQNPYEQYF	TGTGCCAGCAGTCAGAATCCTTACGAGCAGTACTTC
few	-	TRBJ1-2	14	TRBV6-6	CASNQLPQVYGYTF	TGTGCCAGCAATCAACTCCCGCAAGTCTATGGCTACACCTTC
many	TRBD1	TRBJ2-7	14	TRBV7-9	CASSKTGRSYEQYF	TGTGCCAGCAGCAAGACAGGGCGCTCCTACGAGCAGTACTTC
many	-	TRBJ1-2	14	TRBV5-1	CASSLASGRDGYTF	TGCGCCAGCAGCTTGGCCTCGGGCAGGGATGGCTACACCTTC
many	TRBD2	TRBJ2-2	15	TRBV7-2	CASRESGRVEGELFF	TGTGCCAGCAGAGAGAGCGGGAGGGTTGAGGGGGAGCTGTTTTTT
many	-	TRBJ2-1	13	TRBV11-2	CASSLDIVYEQFF	TGTGCCAGCAGCTTAGATATCGTATATGAGCAGTTCTTC
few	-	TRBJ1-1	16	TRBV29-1	CSVEDPSRGWDTEAFF	TGCAGCGTTGAAGATCCGTCTCGAGGTTGGGACACTGAAGCTTTCTTT
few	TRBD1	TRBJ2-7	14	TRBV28	CATTGQGLTYEQYF	TGTGCCACTACGGGACAGGGGTTAACCTACGAGCAGTACTTC
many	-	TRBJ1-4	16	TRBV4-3	CASSQERGGTNEKLFF	TGCGCCAGCAGCCAAGAGAGGGGGGGAACTAATGAAAAACTGTTTTTT
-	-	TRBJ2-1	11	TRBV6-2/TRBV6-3	CASSYSSEQFF	TGTGCCAGCAGTTACTCGTCTGAGCAGTTCTTC
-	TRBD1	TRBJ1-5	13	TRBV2	CASSVGGDREQHF	TGTGCCAGCAGTGTCGGGGGGGACAGGGAACAGCATTTT
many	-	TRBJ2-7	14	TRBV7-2	CASSLAPGVSEQYF	TGTGCCAGCAGCTTAGCCCCCGGGGTCTCCGAGCAGTACTTC
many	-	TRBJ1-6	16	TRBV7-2	CASSPFVMYYNSPLHF	TGTGCCAGCAGCCCTTTCGTCATGTACTATAATTCACCCCTCCACTTT
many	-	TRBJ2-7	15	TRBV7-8	CASSSVADSFYEQYF	TGTGCCAGCAGCTCCGTAGCGGATAGTTTCTACGAGCAGTACTTC
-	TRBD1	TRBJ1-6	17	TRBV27	CASSPSGQGAYNSPLHF	TGTGCCAGCAGTCCTTCCGGACAGGGCGCCTATAATTCACCCCTCCACTTT
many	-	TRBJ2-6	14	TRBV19	CASRDFAGANVLTF	TGTGCCAGTCGGGACTTTGCTGGGGCCAACGTCCTGACTTTC
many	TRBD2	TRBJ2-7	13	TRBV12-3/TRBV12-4	CASSFAGAYEQYF	TGTGCCAGCAGTTTCGCGGGAGCTTACGAGCAGTACTTC
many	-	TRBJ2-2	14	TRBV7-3	CASSLTTTGGELFF	TGTGCCAGCAGCCTAACTACGACAGGCGGGGAGCTGTTTTTT
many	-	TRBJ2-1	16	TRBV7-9	CASSFAGLSSYNEQFF	TGTGCCAGCAGCTTTGCAGGACTGAGCTCCTACAATGAGCAGTTCTTC
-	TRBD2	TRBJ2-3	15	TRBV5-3	CASRWRGASTDTQYF	TGTGCCAGCAGGTGGCGGGGGGCTAGCACAGATACGCAGTATTTT
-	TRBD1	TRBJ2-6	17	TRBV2	CASSTPGQGTGANVLTF	TGTGCCAGCAGTACGCCGGGACAGGGAACTGGGGCCAACGTCCTGACTTTC
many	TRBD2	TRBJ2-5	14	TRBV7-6	CASSYPGGQETQYF	TGTGCCAGCAGCTATCCCGGGGGGCAAGAGACCCAGTACTTC
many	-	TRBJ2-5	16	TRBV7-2	CASSLAPRGGKETQYF	TGTGCCAGCAGCTTAGCCCCTAGGGGGGGGAAAGAGACCCAGTACTTC
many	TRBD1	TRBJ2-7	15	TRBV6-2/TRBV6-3	CASTGAGTGSPEQYF	TGTGCCAGCACCGGCGCCGGGACAGGCAGCCCCGAGCAGTACTTC
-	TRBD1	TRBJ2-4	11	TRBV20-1	CSAAGTDIQYF	TGCAGTGCTGCCGGGACAGACATTCAGTACTTC
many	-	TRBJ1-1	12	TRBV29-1	CSVGRDRAEAFF	TGCAGCGTTGGCAGGGATCGCGCTGAAGCTTTCTTT
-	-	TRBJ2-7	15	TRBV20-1	CSARVVTHMDYEQYF	TGCAGTGCTAGAGTAGTTACACATATGGACTACGAGCAGTACTTC
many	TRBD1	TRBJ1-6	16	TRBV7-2	CASSPPGDRGHSPLHF	TGTGCCAGCAGCCCTCCCGGGGACAGGGGCCATTCACCCCTCCACTTT
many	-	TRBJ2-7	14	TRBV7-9	CASSLVGGAYEQYF	TGTGCCAGCAGCTTAGTAGGCGGGGCCTACGAGCAGTACTTC
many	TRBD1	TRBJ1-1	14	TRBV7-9	CASSLEGASTEAFF	TGTGCCAGCAGCTTAGAGGGGGCGAGCACTGAAGCTTTCTTT
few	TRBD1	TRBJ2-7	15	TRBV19	CASSARQGLSYEQYF	TGTGCCAGTAGTGCCCGACAGGGCCTCTCCTACGAGCAGTACTTC
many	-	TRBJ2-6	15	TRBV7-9	CASDSLSSGANVLTF	TGTGCCAGCGACAGCTTAAGCTCTGGGGCCAACGTCCTGACTTTC
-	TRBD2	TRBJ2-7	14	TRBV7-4	CASSFGTTTYEQYF	TGTGCCAGCAGCTTCGGGACTACCACCTACGAGCAGTACTTC
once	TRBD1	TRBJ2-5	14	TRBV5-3	CASSSGQTQETQYF	TGTGCCAGCAGCTCGGGACAGACCCAAGAGACCCAGTACTTC